What follows describes a single T cell receptor beta chain. Germline V gene sequence: CDR1 SGHRS, CDR2 YFSETQ. Germline trimming cut 4 bases from V and 6 bases from J; bases unmatched to any gene: 10. CDR3 size: 16 residues. Produced via immunoSEQ multiplex PCR; TCRdb's table is partial and in-frame only. Seen here are tens of thousands of clones, almost 90% observed once, and the top ten hold 4.5% to 5.5%. The sample originates from a study of OX40 agonist ivuxolimab in advanced cancers. This sequence was found in an adult with an advanced solid tumor such as melanoma, head and neck, liver or kidney cancer. The chain links TRBV5-1 to TRBJ2-2; 9 bases align to TRBD1. The sequencing used CD4+ or CD8+ T cells sorted from blood, collected in a trial of the OX40 agonist ivuxolimab. CDR3 coding DNA: TGCGCCAGCAGCGGCTCGGGACAGGGTGGTTCCGGGGAGCTGTTTTTT. Translated: CASSGSGQGGSGELFF. Full variable domain (missing parts from reference TRBV5-1 and TRBJ2-2): KAGVTQTPRYLIKTRGQQVTLSCSPISGHRSVSWYQQTPGQGLQFLFEYFSETQRNKGNFPGRFSGRQFSNSRSEMNVSTLELGDSALYLCASSGSGQGGSGELFFGEGSRLTVL.